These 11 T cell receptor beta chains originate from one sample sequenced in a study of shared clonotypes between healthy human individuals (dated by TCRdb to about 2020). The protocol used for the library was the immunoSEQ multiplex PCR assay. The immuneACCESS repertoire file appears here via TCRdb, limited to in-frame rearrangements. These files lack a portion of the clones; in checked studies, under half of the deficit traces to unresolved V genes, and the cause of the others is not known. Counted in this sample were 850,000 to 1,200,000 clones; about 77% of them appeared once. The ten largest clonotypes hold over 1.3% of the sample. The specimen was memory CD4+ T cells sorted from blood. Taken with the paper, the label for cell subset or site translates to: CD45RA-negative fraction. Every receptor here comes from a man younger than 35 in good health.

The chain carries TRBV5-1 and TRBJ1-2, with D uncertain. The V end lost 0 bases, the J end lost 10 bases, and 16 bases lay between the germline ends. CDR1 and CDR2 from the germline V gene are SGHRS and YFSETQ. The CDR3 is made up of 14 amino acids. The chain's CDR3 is CASSLDPSTASYTF. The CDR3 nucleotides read TGCGCCAGCAGCTTGGATCCTTCGACGGCCTCCTACACCTTC.

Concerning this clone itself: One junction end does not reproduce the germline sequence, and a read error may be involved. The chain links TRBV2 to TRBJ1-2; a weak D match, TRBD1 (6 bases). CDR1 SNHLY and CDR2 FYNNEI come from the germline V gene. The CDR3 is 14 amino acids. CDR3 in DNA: TGTGCCAGCAGCGAAGGGACACCTTGGGATGGCTACACCTTC. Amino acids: CASSEGTPWDGYTF.

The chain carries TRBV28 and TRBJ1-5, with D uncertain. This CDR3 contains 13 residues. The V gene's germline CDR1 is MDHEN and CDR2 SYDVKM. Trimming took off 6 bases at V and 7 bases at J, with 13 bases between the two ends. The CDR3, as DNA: TGTGCCAGCAGCCTGCCCAGAGGACAGCCCCAGCATTTT. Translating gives CASSLPRGQPQHF.

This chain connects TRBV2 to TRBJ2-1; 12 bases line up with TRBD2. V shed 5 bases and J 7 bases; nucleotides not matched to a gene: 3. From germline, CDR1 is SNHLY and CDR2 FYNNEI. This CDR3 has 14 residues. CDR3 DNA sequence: TGTGCCAGCAGTCGACTAGCGGGAGTTAATGAGCAGTTCTTC. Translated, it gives CASSRLAGVNEQFF.

CDR3 nucleotides: TGTGCCAGCAGCCGCAGGGCCTCGGGGTTTGAAAAACTGTTTTTT. This encodes CASSRRASGFEKLFF. The chain carries TRBV11-1 and TRBJ1-4, with D possibly TRBD1 on 5 matching bases. This CDR3 has 15 residues. CDR1 and CDR2 (germline): SGHAT, FQDESV (reference sequence). The ends were cut back, 5 bases at V and 7 bases at J, with 17 bases in the middle. Filled out from reference TRBV11-1 and TRBJ1-4, the complete variable domain reads EAEVAQSPRYKITEKSQAVAFWCDPISGHATLYWYRQILGQGPELLVQFQDESVVDDSQLPKDRFSAERLKGVDSTLKIQPAELGDSAMYLCASSRRASGFEKLFFGSGTQLSVL.

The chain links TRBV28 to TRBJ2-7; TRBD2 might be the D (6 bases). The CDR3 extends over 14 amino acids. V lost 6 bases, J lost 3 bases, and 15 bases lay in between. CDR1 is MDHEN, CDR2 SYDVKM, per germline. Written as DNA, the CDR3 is TGTGCCAGCAGGACGACGGGAGCATACTACGAGCAGTACTTC. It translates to CASRTTGAYYEQYF.

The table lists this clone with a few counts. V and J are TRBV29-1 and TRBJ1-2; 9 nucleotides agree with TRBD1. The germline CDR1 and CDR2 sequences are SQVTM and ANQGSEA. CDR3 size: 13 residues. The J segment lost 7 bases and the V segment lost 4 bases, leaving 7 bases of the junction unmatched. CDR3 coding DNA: TGCAGCGTTGGGGACAGGGACCCGGGTGGCTACACCTTC. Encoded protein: CSVGDRDPGGYTF.

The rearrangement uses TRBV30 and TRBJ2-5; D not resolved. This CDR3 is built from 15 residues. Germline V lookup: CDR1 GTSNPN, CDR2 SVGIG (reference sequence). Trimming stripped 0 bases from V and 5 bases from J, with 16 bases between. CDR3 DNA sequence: TGTGCCTGGAGTGTACCAGGTAGTTTACGGGAGACCCAGTACTTC. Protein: CAWSVPGSLRETQYF.

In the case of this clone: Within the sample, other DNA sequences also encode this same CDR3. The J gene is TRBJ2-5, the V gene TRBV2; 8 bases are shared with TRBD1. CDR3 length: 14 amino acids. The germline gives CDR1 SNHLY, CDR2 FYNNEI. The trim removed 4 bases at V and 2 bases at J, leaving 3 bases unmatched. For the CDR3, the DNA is TGTGCCAGCAGTGCGGACAGGGCACAAGAGACCCAGTACTTC. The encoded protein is CASSADRAQETQYF.

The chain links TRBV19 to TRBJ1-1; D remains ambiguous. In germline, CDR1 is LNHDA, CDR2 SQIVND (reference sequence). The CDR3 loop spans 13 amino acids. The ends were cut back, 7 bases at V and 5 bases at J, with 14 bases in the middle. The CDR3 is CASTITRGTEAFF. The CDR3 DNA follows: TGTGCCAGTACGATAACGCGAGGGACTGAAGCTTTCTTT.

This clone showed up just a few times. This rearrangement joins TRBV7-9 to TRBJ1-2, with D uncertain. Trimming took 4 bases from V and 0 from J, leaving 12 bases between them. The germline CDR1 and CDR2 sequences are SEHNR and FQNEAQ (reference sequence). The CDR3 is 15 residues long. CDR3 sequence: CASSSTMKANYGYTF. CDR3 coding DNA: TGTGCCAGCAGCTCCACGATGAAAGCTAACTATGGCTACACCTTC.